Listed below are T cell receptor beta chains from one sample, sequenced in a study of T cells after somatic rescue of genetic block. Using immunoSEQ multiplex PCR, the repertoire was profiled, and TCRdb retains in-frame clones only, with some absent. The sample shows around 670 clones, about two fifths of them seen only once. Specimen: peripheral blood mononuclear cells (PBMCs). The receptors originated from a girl under three years old. The CDR3 runs from the conserved cysteine through the conserved F or W. Fields, in order: J gene, D gene, clone size, V gene, CDR3 protein, CDR3 DNA. A D gene is named only where the DNA matches it firmly. Not every row has a clone size; where given, it reads once, few, many or a size class.

TRBJ2-7,NA,few,TRBV7-6,CASSLKWAGIGEQYF,TGTGCCAGCAGCTTAAAGTGGGCCGGGATTGGCGAGCAGTACTTC
TRBJ2-7,NA,once,TRBV7-5,CASSRTGPEQYF,TGTGCCAGCAGCCGCACGGGGCCAGAGCAGTACTTC
TRBJ1-1,NA,NA,TRBV11-3,CASSLDVAFF,TGTGCCAGCAGCTTAGATGTAGCTTTCTTT
TRBJ2-7,NA,NA,TRBV6-5,CAIKGLSYEQYF,TGTGCCATCAAAGGCTTATCCTACGAGCAGTACTTC
TRBJ1-2,TRBD1,NA,TRBV6-1,CASSWTGNYGYTF,TGTGCCAGCAGTTGGACAGGGAACTATGGCTACACCTTC
TRBJ1-1,NA,large,TRBV28,CASSLFQVEAFF,TGTGCCAGCAGTTTATTCCAGGTGGAAGCTTTCTTT
TRBJ2-7,TRBD1,NA,TRBV19,CASSRDRSYEQYF,TGTGCCAGTAGTAGGGACAGGTCCTACGAGCAGTACTTC
TRBJ2-1,NA,medium-sized,TRBV27,CASSRSYNEQFF,TGTGCCAGCAGTCGCTCCTACAATGAGCAGTTCTTC
TRBJ2-7,NA,NA,TRBV7-3,CASSQDPREQYF,TGTGCCAGCAGCCAAGATCCGCGGGAGCAGTACTTC
TRBJ2-7,TRBD1,NA,TRBV11-3,CASTPGTGNYEQYF,TGTGCCAGCACCCCCGGGACAGGGAACTACGAGCAGTACTTC
TRBJ1-2,TRBD1,once,TRBV28,CASSWTGNYGYTF,TGTGCCAGCAGTTGGACAGGGAACTATGGCTACACCTTC
TRBJ1-2,NA,NA,TRBV5-2,CASKYRRKTYGYTF,TGTGCCAGCAAATATAGACGAAAGACCTATGGCTACACCTTC
TRBJ1-1,TRBD1,NA,TRBV7-3,CASSPTGGETEAFF,TGTGCCAGCAGCCCGACAGGGGGTGAAACTGAAGCTTTCTTT
TRBJ1-2,TRBD1,NA,TRBV7-8,CASSSDRAYGYTF,TGTGCCAGCAGCTCGGACAGGGCCTATGGCTACACCTTC
TRBJ1-1,NA,medium-sized,TRBV5-1,CASSLGGWTEAFF,TGCGCCAGCAGCTTGGGGGGGTGGACTGAAGCTTTCTTT
TRBJ2-3,TRBD1,NA,TRBV7-2,CASSLRQGSQYF,TGTGCCAGCAGCCTCCGACAGGGGTCGCAGTATTTT
TRBJ2-7,NA,NA,TRBV12-2,CASSLQGYEQYF,TGTGCCAGCAGCTTACAGGGTTACGAGCAGTACTTC
TRBJ1-1,NA,NA,TRBV27,CATAGNTEAFF,TGTGCCACCGCTGGTAACACTGAAGCTTTCTTT
TRBJ2-7,TRBD1,NA,TRBV7-3,CASTPGTGNYEQYF,TGTGCCAGCACCCCCGGGACAGGGAACTACGAGCAGTACTTC
TRBJ2-6,NA,NA,TRBV19,CASSTCWTNHKRANVLTF,TGTGCCAGTAGTACGTGCTGGACAAATCACAAACGGGCCAACGTCCTGACTTTC
TRBJ2-7,NA,NA,TRBV7-6,CASSLQGYEQYF,TGTGCCAGCAGCTTACAGGGTTACGAGCAGTACTTC
TRBJ2-7,NA,NA,TRBV7-3,CASSLDSSYEQYF,TGTGCCAGCAGCTTAGACAGCTCCTACGAGCAGTACTTC
TRBJ1-5,NA,few,TRBV7-3,CASSFTTGPNQPQHF,TGTGCCAGCAGCTTTACTACAGGACCAAATCAGCCCCAGCATTTT
TRBJ1-1,TRBD1,NA,TRBV7-3,CASSFFPRTGGPDTEAFF,TGTGCCAGCAGCTTCTTCCCACGCACAGGGGGCCCCGACACTGAAGCTTTCTTT
TRBJ2-7,NA,medium-sized,TRBV11-3,CASSLKWAGIGEQYF,TGTGCCAGCAGCTTAAAGTGGGCCGGGATTGGCGAGCAGTACTTC
TRBJ1-5,TRBD1,few,TRBV7-3,CASSWGQGPLNQPQHF,TGTGCCAGCAGCTGGGGACAGGGCCCCCTCAATCAGCCCCAGCATTTT
TRBJ1-1,NA,few,TRBV7-3,CASSYQGRDTEAFF,TGTGCCAGCAGCTACCAGGGTAGGGACACTGAAGCTTTCTTT
TRBJ1-1,NA,medium-sized,TRBV7-3,CASSLTGLQGRAFF,TGTGCCAGCAGCTTAACCGGCCTACAGGGTAGAGCTTTCTTT
TRBJ1-1,NA,NA,TRBV5-7,CASSLGGTPNTEAFF,TGTGCCAGCAGCTTAGGCGGGACACCGAACACTGAAGCTTTCTTT
TRBJ2-7,NA,medium-sized,TRBV5-1,CASSSSSYEQYF,TGCGCCAGCAGCTCAAGCTCCTACGAGCAGTACTTC
TRBJ2-7,NA,once,TRBV7-1,CASSLQGYEQYF,TGTGCCAGCAGCTTACAGGGTTACGAGCAGTACTTC
TRBJ2-1,NA,few,TRBV7-3,CASSPQSSYNEQFF,TGTGCCAGCAGCCCACAAAGCTCCTACAATGAGCAGTTCTTC
TRBJ1-2,TRBD1,medium-sized,TRBV6-6,CASRLDRDYGYTF,TGTGCCAGCAGACTGGACAGGGACTATGGCTACACCTTC
TRBJ1-1,NA,NA,TRBV6-5,CASSYNEGSNTEAFF,TGTGCCAGCAGTTACAATGAGGGGTCCAACACTGAAGCTTTCTTT
TRBJ1-1,NA,NA,TRBV14,CASSPHGPEAFF,TGTGCCAGCAGCCCCCATGGACCTGAAGCTTTCTTT
TRBJ2-7,NA,medium-sized,TRBV10-3,CAIKGLSYEQYF,TGTGCCATCAAAGGCTTATCCTACGAGCAGTACTTC
TRBJ1-2,NA,medium-sized,TRBV7-3,CASSRSGGYGYTF,TGTGCCAGCAGCCGATCCGGGGGCTATGGCTACACCTTC
TRBJ1-2,NA,few,TRBV7-8,CASSTGGLYGYTF,TGCGCCAGCAGCACCGGGGGGCTATATGGCTACACCTTC
TRBJ2-7,NA,NA,TRBV11-3,CASSLNPVSSYEQYF,TGTGCCAGCAGCTTAAACCCCGTGAGCTCCTACGAGCAGTACTTC
TRBJ1-4,NA,NA,TRBV6-6,CASRFNFQGRRKLFF,TGTGCCAGCAGGTTCAACTTCCAGGGTCGGAGAAAACTGTTTTTT
TRBJ2-7,TRBD1,NA,TRBV7-6,CASSQLYGQATTYEQYF,TGTGCCAGCAGCCAACTTTACGGACAGGCGACTACCTACGAGCAGTACTTC
TRBJ1-1,NA,NA,TRBV7-6,CASSPGRRGLGTEAFF,TGTGCCAGCAGCCCGGGTCGAAGGGGCTTAGGCACTGAAGCTTTCTTT
TRBJ2-7,NA,NA,TRBV6-6,CASSRFVSYEQYF,TGTGCCAGCAGCCGGTTCGTCTCCTACGAGCAGTACTTC
TRBJ1-1,TRBD1,NA,TRBV11-2,CASTLRPRTGMGMNTEAFF,TGTGCCAGCACATTACGGCCCAGGACAGGGATGGGGATGAACACTGAAGCTTTCTTT
TRBJ2-7,NA,medium-sized,TRBV5-4,CASSRGPNTYEQYF,TGTGCCAGCAGCCGCGGTCCTAACACCTACGAGCAGTACTTC
TRBJ2-7,NA,NA,TRBV7-5,CASSHGNRYEQYF,TGTGCCAGCAGCCACGGGAATCGATACGAGCAGTACTTC
TRBJ2-1,NA,NA,TRBV11-3,CASSPQSSYNEQFF,TGTGCCAGCAGCCCACAAAGCTCCTACAATGAGCAGTTCTTC
TRBJ2-6,NA,NA,TRBV6-9,CASSRPNLRQSRANVLTF,TGTGCCAGCAGTCGTCCGAACTTACGACAAAGTCGGGCCAACGTCCTGACTTTC
TRBJ1-1,NA,medium-sized,TRBV6-4,CASRAGTARTEAFF,TGTGCCAGCAGAGCCGGGACGGCACGTACTGAAGCTTTCTTT
TRBJ2-7,NA,NA,TRBV11-3,CASSAPGGSYEQYF,TGTGCCAGCTCCGCTCCTGGCGGCTCCTACGAGCAGTACTTC
TRBJ2-2,TRBD1,NA,TRBV11-2,CASSAPGQGVTGELFF,TGTGCCAGCAGCGCACCGGGACAGGGGGTCACCGGGGAGCTGTTTTTT
TRBJ2-7,NA,few,TRBV4-1,CASSRGPSPYEQYF,TGCGCCAGCAGCCGAGGACCGTCTCCCTACGAGCAGTACTTC
TRBJ2-7,NA,NA,TRBV11-3,CASSLHYEQYF,TGTGCCAGCAGCCTCCATTACGAGCAGTACTTC
TRBJ1-2,TRBD1,few,TRBV27,CASRLDRDYGYTF,TGTGCCAGCAGACTGGACAGGGACTATGGCTACACCTTC